These 30 T cell receptor beta chains share one sample of origin, sequenced in a study of a mutant IDH1 vaccine in newly diagnosed glioma. Some clones are missing from TCRdb's copy, which holds only in-frame ones; the method was immunoSEQ multiplex PCR. The data show 55,000 or so clones, with over 70% seen just once and around 6.2% held by the top ten. Which antigens these TCRs recognize remains unknown. Time point: week 23, last vaccination. Each dose of the vaccine consisted of 300 ug of mutant IDH1 20-mer peptide, with topical imiquimod. The sequencing here drew on PBMCs, taken from a glioma patient whose treatment included an IDH1 peptide vaccine. Receptor source: a man aged 40-50 years with glioma.

The CDR3 region has the DNA TGTGCCAGTAGTGCCGGGACAGGGCCCCGCAGCCAGCCCCAGCATTTT. This encodes CASSAGTGPRSQPQHF. V and J are TRBV19 and TRBJ1-5; 9 nucleotides agree with TRBD1. The trim removed 5 bases at V and 7 bases at J, leaving 12 bases unmatched. The CDR3 has 16 amino acids. Germline V CDR1 and CDR2: LNHDA, SQIVND (reference sequence).

The genes are TRBV6-1 and TRBJ2-7; no definite D call. Germline loops: CDR1 MNHNS, CDR2 SASEGT. Trimming took 1 base from V and 0 from J, leaving 7 bases between them. This CDR3 has 14 amino acids. CDR3 in DNA: TGTGCCAGCAGTGAAGTATCTAGCTCCTACGAGCAGTACTTC. Translated: CASSEVSSSYEQYF.

V and J are TRBV15 and TRBJ1-1; TRBD1 matches at 8 bases. Per the germline V gene, CDR1 is LNHNV and CDR2 is YYDKDF (reference sequence). This CDR3 is built from 18 residues. V was pared by 1 base and J by 3 bases, with 13 bases of the junction left unmatched. DNA of the CDR3: TGTGCCACCAGCAGAGGGGACAGGTGGGGGGTATTGGACACTGAAGCTTTCTTT. Its protein is CATSRGDRWGVLDTEAFF.

The CDR3: CASSPSAQETQYF. CDR3 bases: TGTGCCAGCTCACCGTCAGCCCAAGAGACCCAGTACTTC. The genes are TRBV18 and TRBJ2-5, with D unresolved. The CDR3 sequence is 13 residues long. The germline V gene encodes CDR1 KGHSH and CDR2 LQKENI. Trimming removed 3 bases at V and 1 base at J, with 6 bases between.

The rearrangement links TRBV29-1 to TRBJ1-1; D might be TRBD1 (6 bases). The V gene's germline CDR1 is SQVTM and CDR2 ANQGSEA. With 4 bases removed from V and 5 bases from J, the gap between germline ends came to 26 bases. This CDR3 contains 17 residues. The CDR3 DNA follows: TGCAGCGTTGGGGGGCGAGGGATACGGCACCGGGGGACTGAAGCTTTCTTT. It is translated as CSVGGRGIRHRGTEAFF.

The V call is TRBV5-4, the J call TRBJ1-4; no definite D call. The CDR3 covers 14 residues. V lost 0 bases and J 5 bases, leaving 8 bases between the germline ends. Germline values: CDR1 SGHNT, CDR2 YYREEE (reference sequence). The CDR3 DNA reads as TGTGCCAGCAGCTTGGGGGGAAAAAATGAAAAACTGTTTTTT. This encodes CASSLGGKNEKLFF.

Written as DNA, the CDR3 is TGTGCCAGCAGCGTACAGGGCTCCTACGAGCAGTACTTC. Its protein is CASSVQGSYEQYF. The rearrangement joins TRBV5-4 to TRBJ2-7, with TRBD1 as a possible D gene (6 bases). The CDR3 is 13 amino acids. V gave up 4 bases and J gave up 0 bases, with 8 bases separating them. Looked up from germline, CDR1 is SGHNT and CDR2 is YYREEE (reference sequence).

V is TRBV7-2 and J is TRBJ2-1; 9 nucleotides align to TRBD2. V dropped 1 base and J dropped 14; count of bases not matched to a gene: 12. The CDR3 contains 15 residues. Germline-derived CDR1 and CDR2 are SGHTA and FQGNSA. CDR3 coding DNA: TGTGCCAGCAGCTTAGACCCCGGACTAGCGAGGGGGAAGTTCTTC. Amino acid sequence: CASSLDPGLARGKFF.

The rearrangement links TRBV5-6 to TRBJ1-2, with D perhaps TRBD1 (6 bases). This CDR3 has 14 residues. Germline V lookup: CDR1 SGHDT, CDR2 YYEEEE. V lost 0 bases to trimming and J lost 5 bases, with 11 bases between them. The CDR3 DNA reads as TGTGCCAGCAGCTTGGACAGGGCAAGATATGGCTACACCTTC. Its protein is CASSLDRARYGYTF.

This chain joins TRBV6-5 and TRBJ2-7; D is undetermined. The germline V and J ends were trimmed by 5 bases and 1 base, with 9 bases remaining between them. Germline lookup yields CDR1 MNHEY and CDR2 SVGAGI. There are 13 residues in the CDR3. The CDR3 DNA sequence: TGTGCCAGCAGTCAAGACGGATCCTACGAGCAGTACTTC. As protein: CASSQDGSYEQYF.

The chain combines TRBV7-2 with TRBJ1-2; no definite D call. Germline CDR1 reads SGHTA; CDR2 reads FQGNSA. The CDR3 consists of 13 residues. Trimming left V 5 bases short and J 7 bases short, with 14 bases between. The CDR3 is CASSLNRGFGYTF. In DNA, the CDR3 is TGTGCCAGCAGCCTAAATAGAGGGTTTGGCTACACCTTC.

The chain couples TRBV2 to TRBJ2-5; D gene unclear. The CDR3 loop spans 14 amino acids. V lost 5 bases and J lost 6, with 16 bases in between. Germline V CDR1 and CDR2: SNHLY, FYNNEI. The CDR3 DNA is TGTGCCAGCAGTCCCCCCCGAAGCACGAAGACCCAGTACTTC. This gives the protein CASSPPRSTKTQYF.

The genes are TRBV2 and TRBJ2-2; D may correspond to TRBD1 or TRBD2 (5 bases each). The V and J ends lost 5 bases and 5 bases respectively, with 21 bases between them. In germline, CDR1 is SNHLY, CDR2 FYNNEI. The CDR3 covers 17 residues. In DNA, the CDR3 is TGTGCCAGCAGTAAGGGGCCCTTGGGTTCGGGAACCGGGGAGCTGTTTTTT. It encodes CASSKGPLGSGTGELFF. Together with reference TRBV2 and TRBJ2-2, the CDR3 gives the full variable domain: EPEVTQTPSHQVTQMGQEVILRCVPISNHLYFYWYRQILGQKVEFLVSFYNNEISEKSEIFDDQFSVERPDGSNFTLKIRSTKLEDSAMYFCASSKGPLGSGTGELFFGEGSRLTVL.

The chain employs TRBV19 and TRBJ2-2, with 10 bases fitting TRBD1. V was clipped by 5 bases and J by 3 bases; unmatched bases: 9. The CDR3 is 17 residues long. From germline, CDR1 is LNHDA and CDR2 SQIVND (reference sequence). The DNA of the CDR3 is TGTGCCAGTAGTGCGCGGAGACAGGGGGCGGACACCGGGGAGCTGTTTTTT. The encoded protein is CASSARRQGADTGELFF.

This clone was counted between two and nine times. The gene calls are TRBV7-9 and TRBJ1-1, with D possibly TRBD1 on 6 matching bases. Germline V gene lookup returns CDR1 SEHNR and CDR2 FQNEAQ (reference sequence). The CDR3 sequence is 12 residues long. V was shortened by 6 bases and J by 4 bases, with 9 bases between the two germline ends. CDR3 amino acids: CASRSGATEAFF. In DNA, the CDR3 is TGTGCCAGCAGATCAGGGGCCACTGAAGCTTTCTTT.

This chain connects TRBV7-9 to TRBJ2-7, with D possibly TRBD1 on 6 matching bases. The CDR3 loop spans 13 amino acids. Trimming took off 1 base at V and 4 bases at J, with 8 bases between the two ends. Germline assignment: CDR1 SEHNR and CDR2 FQNEAQ (reference sequence). CDR3 residues: CASSLDRAYEQYF. The CDR3 nucleotides are TGTGCCAGCAGCTTAGACAGGGCTTACGAGCAGTACTTC.

The gene calls are TRBV5-4 and TRBJ2-5, with D hard to call. The germline V gene encodes CDR1 SGHNT and CDR2 YYREEE (reference sequence). CDR3 length: 13 amino acids. Deletions cut 0 bases from V and 2 bases from J, with 5 bases between. CDR3 in DNA: TGTGCCAGCAGCTTGGGCAGGCAAGAGACCCAGTACTTC. Residues: CASSLGRQETQYF.

The genes are TRBV5-6 and TRBJ2-3, with D hard to call. From germline, CDR1 is SGHDT and CDR2 YYEEEE. The CDR3 spans 11 residues. Trimming pared 0 bases from V and 6 bases from J, leaving 2 bases between. CDR3 nucleotides: TGTGCCAGCAGCTTGGGTGATACGCAGTATTTT. Protein: CASSLGDTQYF.

The V call is TRBV5-1, the J call TRBJ1-2, with 10 bases identical to TRBD1. Germline-derived CDR1 and CDR2 are SGHRS and YFSETQ. The CDR3 loop spans 16 amino acids. The junction had 15 bases not matched to a gene; V was cut back by 7 bases and J by 6 bases. Here the CDR3 reads CASGLGRDRGRDGYTF. The CDR3 DNA sequence: TGCGCCAGCGGCCTCGGGCGGGACAGGGGTAGGGATGGCTACACCTTC.

The chain recombines TRBV7-9 with TRBJ2-5, with D perhaps matching TRBD2 (6 bases). V lost 8 bases to trimming and J lost 5 bases, with 9 bases between them. There are 11 residues in the CDR3. Germline CDR1 reads SEHNR; CDR2 reads FQNEAQ (reference sequence). The CDR3 bases are TGTGCCAGCGGACGGGGGGAGACCCAGTACTTC. Its protein is CASGRGETQYF.

The chain carries TRBV30 and TRBJ1-1; D gene uncertain. The germline V gene encodes CDR1 GTSNPN and CDR2 SVGIG (reference sequence). V lost 3 bases to trimming and J lost 0 bases, with 11 bases between them. This CDR3 has 14 amino acids. The CDR3 nucleotides are TGTGCCTGGAGGAGGGAGACTATGAACACTGAAGCTTTCTTT. Amino acids: CAWRRETMNTEAFF.

The chain combines TRBV10-3 with TRBJ2-3, with D uncertain. Germline loops: CDR1 ENHRY, CDR2 SYGVKD. The CDR3 has 14 amino acids. Trimming removed 0 bases from V and 1 base from J, with 5 bases in between. DNA for the CDR3: TGTGCCATCAGTGAGTCTGTCGGCACAGATACGCAGTATTTT. Translation gives CAISESVGTDTQYF.

The chain uses TRBV27 and TRBJ2-5; 8 nucleotides agree with TRBD2. The CDR3 loop spans 17 amino acids. Unmatched junction bases numbered 10, after V lost 4 bases and J lost 0 bases. CDR1 is MNHEY, CDR2 SMNVEV, per germline (reference sequence). CDR3 DNA: TGTGCCAGCAGTTCCGGAAGCGGGGGAGCGTACCAAGAGACCCAGTACTTC. The encoded protein is CASSSGSGGAYQETQYF.

The chain joins TRBV6-5 to TRBJ1-2, with no clear D. The CDR3 sequence is 12 residues long. Trimming cost V 2 bases and J 2 bases, with 3 bases left between them. Germline V lookup: CDR1 MNHEY, CDR2 SVGAGI. Written as DNA, the CDR3 is TGTGCCAGCAGTTACGGGAACTATGGCTACACCTTC. It is translated as CASSYGNYGYTF.

The sample holds a few counts of this clone. The CDR3 coding sequence is TGTGCCAGCAGTTTGCACCTCCGGGGGGACACTGAAGCTTTCTTT. This encodes CASSLHLRGDTEAFF. The gene calls are TRBV27 and TRBJ1-1; the D gene is possibly TRBD1 (5 bases). V gave up 3 bases and J gave up 3 bases, with 14 bases separating them. The CDR3 sequence is 15 residues long. Germline V gene lookup returns CDR1 MNHEY and CDR2 SMNVEV (reference sequence).

This rearrangement joins TRBV6-5 to TRBJ1-4, with a weak D call TRBD1 (5 bases). CDR1 is MNHEY and CDR2 is SVGAGI in the germline V gene. Trimming stripped 5 bases from V and 10 bases from J, with 14 bases between. This CDR3 contains 13 residues. CDR3 nucleotides: TGTGCCAGCAGTGAAGTACCGGGACTAAAACTGTTTTTT. This gives the protein CASSEVPGLKLFF.

This clone appeared a single time. J is TRBJ1-6 and V is TRBV6-5; D not certain. The CDR3 spans 15 residues. Germline V gives CDR1 MNHEY, CDR2 SVGAGI. Trimming shortened V by 6 bases and J by 9 bases, and 18 bases separated the two germline ends. The CDR3: CASSHKGGSGSPLHF. The CDR3 DNA sequence: TGTGCCAGCAGCCACAAAGGAGGTTCGGGTTCACCCCTCCACTTT.

The CDR3 sequence is CASSTPDKSFFSPLHF. The CDR3 DNA is TGTGCCAGTAGTACTCCGGACAAGTCCTTTTTCTCACCCCTCCACTTT. The chain employs TRBV19 and TRBJ1-6, with D possibly TRBD1 on 5 matching bases. The CDR3 length is 16 residues. Per germline, CDR1 LNHDA and CDR2 SQIVND (reference sequence). V lost 4 bases and J 10 bases, leaving 20 bases between the germline ends.

The chain is built from TRBV18 and TRBJ2-6; a possible D gene is TRBD1 (5 bases). The CDR3 is 15 amino acids. Per the germline V gene, CDR1 is KGHSH and CDR2 is LQKENI. V lost 3 bases and J 4 bases, leaving 10 bases between the germline ends. Here the CDR3 reads CASSPQGGGANVLTF. CDR3 coding DNA: TGTGCCAGCTCACCCCAGGGTGGCGGGGCCAACGTCCTGACTTTC.

V usage is TRBV4-2 and J usage is TRBJ2-2; the match to TRBD2 covers 11 bases. V lost 0 bases to trimming and J lost 6 bases; unmatched junction nucleotides: 3. This CDR3 has 16 residues. Germline values: CDR1 LGHNA, CDR2 YNFKEQ. CDR3 nucleotide sequence: TGTGCCAGCAGCCAAGATGATAGCGGGGGGGCCGGGGAGCTGTTTTTT. This sequence encodes CASSQDDSGGAGELFF.